These 30 T cell receptor beta chains were sequenced from one sample in a study of T-cell memory formation after mild COVID-19. TCRdb analysed the 5' RACE reads with MiXCR anew, one entry per CDR3 protein. The sample gives a few hundred thousand distinct CDR3 sequences, 20% to 25% of which show up once; around 12% is in the top ten. The sample comprised PBMCs or a T cell subset sorted from them (not recorded which). Source of these receptors: an adult woman who had mild COVID-19 (a few samples of this study predate the infection). Cell type and time point are not known.

The chain links TRBV7-9 to TRBJ2-7; either TRBD1 or TRBD2 may fit D (5 bases each). Germline lookup yields CDR1 SEHNR and CDR2 FQNEAQ (reference sequence). Between the trimmed V and J ends, which lost 3 bases and 6 bases, there was a span of 15 bases. This CDR3 region has 14 residues. The CDR3 is CASSFGGGRGEQYF. The CDR3 bases are TGTGCCAGCAGCTTCGGTGGGGGAAGGGGCGAGCAGTACTTC.

The chain combines TRBV5-1 with TRBJ2-2; D gene ambiguous. Germline V gives CDR1 SGHRS, CDR2 YFSETQ. Deletions cut 4 bases from V and 2 bases from J, with 15 bases between. The CDR3 is 16 amino acids. The CDR3 DNA reads as TGCGCCAGCAGCCCCAGTCAGATGGGTAACACCGGGGAGCTGTTTTTT. Translating gives CASSPSQMGNTGELFF.

In its sample, this clonotype was seen a few times. The chain uses TRBV27 and TRBJ1-5; no firm D call. Germline loops: CDR1 MNHEY, CDR2 SMNVEV (reference sequence). The V gene lost 3 bases and the J gene lost 0 bases, with 9 bases spanning the gap. This CDR3 is built from 15 residues. The CDR3 reads CASSFSRSSNQPQHF. The CDR3 DNA reads as TGTGCCAGCAGTTTCAGCAGATCTAGCAATCAGCCCCAGCATTTT.

A few counts support this clonotype. The chain combines TRBV7-2 with TRBJ2-3; 8 bases are a match to TRBD2. Trimming cost V 4 bases and J 0 bases; bases outside gene matches: 3. This CDR3 comprises 15 residues. Per the germline V gene, CDR1 is SGHTA and CDR2 is FQGNSA. The CDR3 nucleotides read TGTGCCAGCAGCTATAGCGGGACTAGCACAGATACGCAGTATTTT. Protein sequence: CASSYSGTSTDTQYF.

This clonotype appeared a few times. The chain links TRBV6-1 to TRBJ1-6, with D tentatively TRBD1 (6 bases). This CDR3 spans 17 amino acids. Between the trimmed V and J ends, which lost 4 bases and 2 bases, there was a span of 15 bases. Looked up from germline, CDR1 is MNHNS and CDR2 is SASEGT. The CDR3: CASSATNGQTYNSPLHF. CDR3 DNA sequence: TGTGCCAGCAGTGCGACGAACGGACAGACCTATAATTCACCCCTCCACTTT.

This sequence joins TRBV7-3 and TRBJ2-5; 7 bases are a match to TRBD1. The CDR3 has 15 amino acids. V lost 5 bases and J lost 5; bases outside the gene matches: 11. From germline, CDR1 is SGHTA and CDR2 FQGTGA. The CDR3 reads CASSADRATGETQYF. The CDR3, as DNA: TGTGCCAGCAGCGCCGACAGGGCGACGGGGGAGACCCAGTACTTC.

The V gene is TRBV20-1, the J gene TRBJ2-7; TRBD2 matches 10 bases. The length of the CDR3 is 15 residues. From germline, CDR1 is DFQATT and CDR2 SNEGSKA (reference sequence). Trimming cost V 4 bases and J 3 bases; bases outside gene matches: 9. DNA of the CDR3: TGCAGTGCTAAGATACCCGGGACTAGCGTCTACGAGCAGTACTTC. Translation gives CSAKIPGTSVYEQYF.

This clonotype was found a few times. V gene TRBV9 combines with J gene TRBJ1-5; the match to TRBD1 covers 7 bases. This CDR3 comprises 14 residues. The J segment lost 5 bases and the V segment lost 1 base, leaving 3 bases of the junction unmatched. Germline V gene data show CDR1 as SGDLS and CDR2 as YYNGEE. CDR3: CASSVSQGDQPQHF. CDR3 in DNA: TGTGCCAGCAGCGTAAGCCAGGGGGATCAGCCCCAGCATTTT.

This rearrangement joins TRBV4-1 to TRBJ1-5, with D uncertain. Trimming left V 0 bases short and J 7 bases short, with 4 bases between. CDR1 is MGHRA, CDR2 YSYEKL, per germline. The CDR3 runs 12 residues. CDR3: CASSQDGQPQHF. The DNA for the CDR3 is TGCGCCAGCAGCCAAGATGGGCAGCCCCAGCATTTT.

The chain recombines TRBV7-9 with TRBJ2-7, with D perhaps matching TRBD1 (6 bases). Germline V gives CDR1 SEHNR, CDR2 FQNEAQ (reference sequence). The CDR3 totals 16 residues. Trimming left V 5 bases short and J 1 base short, with 18 bases between. CDR3 residues: CASSRTFGQSSYEQYF. The CDR3 DNA follows: TGTGCCAGCAGCCGTACCTTCGGACAGAGTTCCTACGAGCAGTACTTC.

This clonotype was observed a handful of times. V and J are TRBV4-2 and TRBJ2-1; 7 nucleotides match TRBD1. Trimming cost V 0 bases and J 6 bases; bases outside gene matches: 11. This CDR3 is built from 17 residues. CDR1 and CDR2 (germline): LGHNA, YNFKEQ. The CDR3 bases are TGTGCCAGCAGCCAAGATAGGGGGCCACCGTTAGGCAATGAGCAGTTCTTC. Translation: CASSQDRGPPLGNEQFF.

This clonotype was counted at least ten times. V usage is TRBV12-3 or TRBV12-4 and J usage is TRBJ2-3; tentatively, D is TRBD2 (6 bases). V was pared by 1 base and J by 2 bases, with 13 bases between. This CDR3 has 16 amino acids. The CDR3 coding sequence is TGTGCCAGCAGTTTAGTCGGTCGGGGGTACACAGATACGCAGTATTTT. As protein: CASSLVGRGYTDTQYF.

The chain couples TRBV4-3 to TRBJ2-1, with TRBD1 matching over 9 bases. CDR3 length: 15 amino acids. The V gene end was trimmed by 4 bases and the J gene end by 6 bases; junction bases not matched to a gene: 7. From germline, CDR1 is LGHNA and CDR2 YSLEER. CDR3 in amino acids: CASSPFLTGGNEQFF. CDR3 nucleotide sequence: TGCGCCAGCAGCCCCTTCCTGACAGGGGGCAATGAGCAGTTCTTC.

This clonotype turned up a few times. The chain is built from TRBV2 and TRBJ1-4; possibly TRBD1 for D (6 bases). Germline V gene data show CDR1 as SNHLY and CDR2 as FYNNEI. The V and J ends lost 7 bases and 7 bases respectively, with 19 bases between them. The CDR3 totals 15 residues. CDR3 loop: CASTFMVGGGEKLFF. DNA for the CDR3: TGTGCCAGCACCTTCATGGTAGGGGGAGGTGAAAAACTGTTTTTT. Full variable domain (rest looked up from reference TRBV2 and TRBJ1-4): EPEVTQTPSHQVTQMGQEVILRCVPISNHLYFYWYRQILGQKVEFLVSFYNNEISEKSEIFDDQFSVERPDGSNFTLKIRSTKLEDSAMYFCASTFMVGGGEKLFFGSGTQLSVL.

The chain employs TRBV5-1 and TRBJ2-5; D uncertain. The V gene's germline CDR1 is SGHRS and CDR2 YFSETQ. The CDR3 extends over 13 amino acids. Trimming took 2 bases from V and 3 from J, leaving 8 bases between them. Here the CDR3 reads CASSLKSEETQYF. CDR3 sequence (DNA): TGCGCCAGCAGCTTAAAATCCGAAGAGACCCAGTACTTC.

This clonotype was recorded a few times. V gene TRBV18 combines with J gene TRBJ2-7; 9 bases agree with TRBD1. CDR3 size: 15 residues. Germline loops: CDR1 KGHSH, CDR2 LQKENI. V dropped 6 bases and J dropped 3; count of bases not matched to a gene: 9. CDR3 in amino acids: CASSPWTGEDYEQYF. CDR3 in DNA: TGTGCCAGCTCTCCGTGGACAGGGGAGGACTACGAGCAGTACTTC.

In this sample, this clonotype turned up a few times. V gene TRBV11-2 combines with J gene TRBJ1-1; TRBD1 aligns across 7 bases. CDR3 size: 17 residues. V lost 0 bases to trimming and J lost 6 bases; unmatched junction nucleotides: 13. CDR1 and CDR2 from the germline V gene are SGHAT and FQNNGV. CDR3 sequence (DNA): TGTGCCAGCAGCTTAGATATTTGGGCCCGGGACAGCGCTGAAGCTTTCTTT. The encoded protein is CASSLDIWARDSAEAFF.

J is TRBJ1-2 and V is TRBV20-1, with TRBD1 as a possible D gene (5 bases). The CDR3 runs to 16 residues. Germline V lookup: CDR1 DFQATT, CDR2 SNEGSKA (reference sequence). The V and J ends lost 0 bases and 2 bases respectively, with 16 bases between them. This CDR3 is CSARDWAGRVNYGYTF. The CDR3 DNA is TGCAGTGCTAGAGATTGGGCGGGCAGGGTGAACTATGGCTACACCTTC.

This clonotype was counted a few times. J is TRBJ2-1 and V is TRBV10-3; tentative D call: TRBD2 (6 bases). Germline V gene lookup returns CDR1 ENHRY and CDR2 SYGVKD. The CDR3 is 14 residues long. Trimming shortened V by 10 bases and J by 2 bases, and 15 bases separated the two germline ends. CDR3 sequence reads: CATLRDSPYNEQFF. CDR3 DNA sequence: TGTGCCACCCTCCGGGACTCCCCCTACAATGAGCAGTTCTTC.

The V gene is TRBV7-9, the J gene TRBJ2-4; tentative D call: TRBD1 (6 bases). The CDR3 contains 15 residues. Germline CDR1 is SEHNR and CDR2 is FQNEAQ (reference sequence). Between the trimmed V and J ends, which lost 5 bases and 5 bases, there was a span of 16 bases. The CDR3 spells CASSVSRGYQNIQYF. Written as DNA, the CDR3 is TGTGCCAGCAGCGTGAGCAGGGGATATCAAAACATTCAGTACTTC.

This clonotype was observed a few times. The V gene is TRBV20-1, the J gene TRBJ2-2, with 9 bases matching TRBD1. The CDR3 runs to 14 residues. Trimming removed 5 bases from V and 5 bases from J; junction bases left unmatched: 6. CDR1 DFQATT and CDR2 SNEGSKA come from the germline V gene (reference sequence). The CDR3 coding sequence is TGCAGTGCTCAACCGGGACAGGGAACCGGGGAGCTGTTTTTT. Translation: CSAQPGQGTGELFF.

This clonotype was observed a few times. CDR3 sequence: CSVWPGGNTEAFF. CDR3 sequence (DNA): TGCAGCGTCTGGCCAGGGGGGAACACTGAAGCTTTCTTT. The chain combines TRBV29-1 with TRBJ1-1; TRBD1 aligns across 7 bases. Germline assignment: CDR1 SQVTM and CDR2 ANQGSEA. This CDR3 comprises 13 residues. V was clipped by 6 bases and J by 1 base; unmatched bases: 5.

This clonotype has just a few counts. V gene TRBV7-9 combines with J gene TRBJ1-1; D perhaps matches TRBD1 (6 bases). The CDR3 is made up of 14 amino acids. Trimming pared 1 base from V and 6 bases from J, leaving 12 bases between. Germline CDR1 is SEHNR and CDR2 is FQNEAQ (reference sequence). Written as DNA, the CDR3 is TGTGCCAGCAGCTTAGTAGGGGGGGTCTCTGAAGCTTTCTTT. Amino acid sequence: CASSLVGGVSEAFF.

The chain is built from TRBV7-2 and TRBJ1-5; D gene uncertain. Trimming left V 4 bases short and J 5 bases short, with 9 bases between. The CDR3 contains 13 residues. Germline V lookup: CDR1 SGHTA, CDR2 FQGNSA. This chain's CDR3 is CASSSRRDQPQHF. The CDR3 coding sequence is TGTGCCAGCAGCTCCCGCAGAGATCAGCCCCAGCATTTT. Supplemented by reference TRBV7-2 and TRBJ1-5, the full variable domain reads GAGVSQSPSNKVTEKGKDVELRCDPISGHTALYWYRQSLGQGLEFLIYFQGNSAPDKSGLPSDRFSAERTGGSVSTLTIQRTQQEDSAVYLCASSSRRDQPQHFGDGTRLSIL.

This clonotype was seen at least ten times. The V and J genes are TRBV7-2 and TRBJ1-1, with D unclear. V lost 2 bases, J lost 1 base, and 8 bases lay in between. The CDR3 has 14 residues. The germline V gene has CDR1 SGHTA and CDR2 FQGNSA. The CDR3 protein is CASSLSRANTEAFF. The CDR3 region has the DNA TGTGCCAGCAGCTTAAGCAGAGCGAACACTGAAGCTTTCTTT.

V is TRBV10-3 and J is TRBJ2-7, with 8 bases lining up with TRBD1. Germline CDR1 reads ENHRY; CDR2 reads SYGVKD. This CDR3 has 20 amino acids. Unmatched junction bases numbered 22, after V lost 4 bases and J lost 2 bases. CDR3 DNA sequence: TGTGCCATCAGTGTGTCTCGGCGTGACAGGGGCCTCATCAGCGCCTACGAGCAGTACTTC. Protein product: CAISVSRRDRGLISAYEQYF.

This clonotype was counted between two and nine times. The CDR3 protein is CASSLTGRENTEAFF. In DNA, the CDR3 is TGTGCCAGCAGCTTGACGGGTCGGGAGAACACTGAAGCTTTCTTT. The rearrangement links TRBV7-9 to TRBJ1-1; no clear D gene. V dropped 3 bases and J dropped 1 base, with 12 bases sitting between them. The CDR3 runs to 15 residues. The germline V gene encodes CDR1 SEHNR and CDR2 FQNEAQ (reference sequence).

The table lists this clonotype with a few counts. The rearrangement links TRBV7-9 to TRBJ1-2, with no clear D. Per germline, CDR1 SEHNR and CDR2 FQNEAQ (reference sequence). This CDR3 region has 14 residues. Trimming left V 5 bases short and J 5 bases short, with 15 bases between. DNA of the CDR3: TGTGCCAGCAGCACAGACGGACGGTATTATGGCTACACCTTC. It encodes CASSTDGRYYGYTF. The full variable domain, rest sourced from reference TRBV7-9 and TRBJ1-2, is DTGVSQNPRHKITKRGQNVTFRCDPISEHNRLYWYRQTLGQGPEFLTYFQNEAQLEKSRLLSDRFSAERPKGSFSTLEIQRTEQGDSAMYLCASSTDGRYYGYTFGSGTRLTVV.

The rearrangement joins TRBV10-3 to TRBJ1-6, with D hard to call. Deletions cut 6 bases from V and 3 bases from J, with 15 bases between. Looked up from germline, CDR1 is ENHRY and CDR2 is SYGVKD. This CDR3 spans 16 amino acids. The CDR3 region has the DNA TGTGCCATCAGCCCGACAAGGGTCCGCTATAATTCACCCCTCCACTTT. As protein: CAISPTRVRYNSPLHF.

The chain is built from TRBV5-1 and TRBJ2-3; 13 nucleotides align to TRBD2. Germline CDR1 SGHRS, CDR2 YFSETQ. CDR3 length: 19 amino acids. J gave up 2 bases and V 0 bases, and 9 bases lay outside the gene matches. This CDR3 reads CASSLVEGTSGVNTDTQYF. The CDR3 nucleotides are TGCGCCAGCAGCTTGGTGGAGGGGACTAGCGGGGTTAACACAGATACGCAGTATTTT.